These T cell receptor beta chains were read from a single sample in a study of OX40 agonist ivuxolimab in advanced cancers. This table comes from immunoSEQ multiplex PCR, and its TCRdb copy is limited to in-frame clones, with some not included. The sample shows over 35,000 clones, just under 75% of them seen only once. The input for sequencing was CD4+ or CD8+ T cells sorted from blood, taken in a trial of the OX40 agonist ivuxolimab. Source of these receptors: an adult with an advanced solid tumor such as melanoma, head and neck, liver or kidney cancer. The conserved cysteine and the conserved F or W are not part of the CDR3 here. D genes are given only for firm matches.

TRBJ1-2	TRBD1	TRBV19	ASNLGTGNYGYT
TRBJ2-7	-	TRBV5-1	ASSSGGQENEQY
TRBJ2-7	-	TRBV25-1	ASSESDRYEQY
TRBJ1-1	-	TRBV7-8	ASSLAHTQNTEAF
TRBJ2-7	-	TRBV30	AWSVLAAASYEQY
TRBJ1-1	-	TRBV28	ASSLYRINTEAF
TRBJ1-1	TRBD1	TRBV4-2	ASSQPGTVTEAF
TRBJ1-2	-	TRBV29-1	SVTGTDTYGYT
TRBJ1-4	TRBD1	TRBV6-1	ASSEEGTGIRKLF
TRBJ2-5	-	TRBV5-1	ASSLEGGQQETQY
TRBJ1-4	-	TRBV9	ASSVGGTAEKLF
TRBJ1-2	-	TRBV13	ASSESGYGYT
TRBJ2-2	TRBD1	TRBV9	ASSADRVSGELF
TRBJ1-1	-	TRBV10-1	ASTPEGRVPGEAF
TRBJ1-5	-	TRBV29-1	SVTDGGRHQPQH
TRBJ2-1	TRBD2	TRBV5-6	ASSGAGGQDEQF
TRBJ2-7	-	TRBV28	ASSFNGGNSYEQY
TRBJ2-6	-	TRBV19	ASSIARSGANVLT
TRBJ1-1	-	TRBV2	ASSGQEAF
TRBJ1-2	-	TRBV30	AWTPGSGYGYT
TRBJ2-7	TRBD1	TRBV2	ATPQPDRGHEQY
TRBJ1-5	-	TRBV21-1	ASSKSGTMNQPQH
TRBJ2-5	-	TRBV4-1	ASSAVTRETQY